Listed below are T cell receptor beta chains from one sample, sequenced in a study of cytomegalovirus exposure and HLA in healthy donors. Here immunoSEQ multiplex PCR was the method, and the copy in TCRdb shows in-frame clones only, minus some. The table lists about 190,000 clones, roughly 77% of them singletons. The sample comprised PBMCs. All receptors derive from a man aged 40-49 years in good health and CMV-seropositive. Both conserved end residues are part of each CDR3. A D gene is named only where the DNA matches it firmly. Size tells how often a clone was seen (once, few, many) or the class of an expanded clone, and some rows leave it out.

size	V	D	J	DNA	CDR3
-	TRBV6-6	TRBD1	TRBJ2-7	TGTGCCAGCAGCTCCGGACAGGGGACCTACGAGCAGTACTTC	CASSSGQGTYEQYF
few	TRBV9	-	TRBJ2-2	TGTGCCAGCAGCTTATCCGGGACACCTAACACCGGGGAGCTGTTTTTT	CASSLSGTPNTGELFF
-	TRBV4-3	TRBD2	TRBJ2-2	TGCGCCAGCAGCCAAAGACTAGCGGGGAATACCGGGGAGCTGTTTTTT	CASSQRLAGNTGELFF
-	TRBV10-3	TRBD1	TRBJ1-3	TGTGCCATCAGTGAGTTACAGGGGGCTGGAGACACCATATATTTT	CAISELQGAGDTIYF
-	TRBV23-1	TRBD1	TRBJ1-2	TGCGCCAGCACGCAGGGGGAAAACTATGGCTACACCTTC	CASTQGENYGYTF
-	TRBV11-2	TRBD1	TRBJ1-2	TGTGCCAGCAGCCCCTGGACCGGGACAGGATATGGCTACACCTTC	CASSPWTGTGYGYTF
-	TRBV30	TRBD1	TRBJ2-5	TGTGCCTGGAGTCAGGGGGCGGTGGAGACCCAGTACTTC	CAWSQGAVETQYF
-	TRBV5-1	-	TRBJ1-3	TGCGCCAGCAGCTTGGTGGCGGGGGCGACTGGAAACACCATATATTTT	CASSLVAGATGNTIYF
once	TRBV28	-	TRBJ2-7	TGTGCCAGCGAAGACAGGAATACCTACGAGCAGTACTTC	CASEDRNTYEQYF
-	TRBV2	TRBD1	TRBJ1-3	TGTGCCAGCAGTGATAGACAGGGTTCAAACACCATATATTTT	CASSDRQGSNTIYF
-	TRBV6-6	-	TRBJ2-7	TGTGCCAGCAGTTACGAGGGTTTCCCCTACGAGCAGTACTTC	CASSYEGFPYEQYF
-	TRBV14	TRBD1	TRBJ1-2	TGTGCCAGCAGCCTGCCCGGGACAGGGGTTTATGGCTACACCTTC	CASSLPGTGVYGYTF
-	TRBV27	-	TRBJ2-2	TGTGCCAGCAGTCCGCCCCCGGGACTGACGAACACCGGGGAGCTGTTTTTT	CASSPPPGLTNTGELFF
-	TRBV25-1	-	TRBJ2-5	TGTGCCAGCAGTGACCCCCGGGTTTTGGAGACCCAGTACTTC	CASSDPRVLETQYF
few	TRBV5-1	TRBD2	TRBJ2-5	TGCGCCAGCAGCGAGGGACTAGCGGGCTCCGGGACCCAGTACTTC	CASSEGLAGSGTQYF
few	TRBV5-8	TRBD1	TRBJ2-7	TGTGCCAGCAGCTTGGCCAGGGGGCGGGTCCCCGAGCAGTACTTC	CASSLARGRVPEQYF
-	TRBV2	TRBD1	TRBJ1-1	TGTGCCAGCAGTGGGTTGGGACAGGGGGCAATTGAAGCTTTCTTT	CASSGLGQGAIEAFF
-	TRBV29-1	TRBD2	TRBJ2-5	TGCAGCGTTGAGGCCGGGGGGGGCGAGAAGGAGACCCAGTACTTC	CSVEAGGGEKETQYF
once	TRBV29-1	-	TRBJ1-3	TGCAGCGTTGAAGATCGGGATCGCGGAAACACCATATATTTT	CSVEDRDRGNTIYF
-	TRBV7-2	-	TRBJ2-5	TGTGCCAGCAGCGGAACTAGGGAGACCCAGTACTTC	CASSGTRETQYF
-	TRBV18	-	TRBJ1-2	TGTGCCAGCTCACCCGGCGGGTTTGGATTCTATGGCTACACCTTC	CASSPGGFGFYGYTF
-	TRBV14	-	TRBJ1-5	TGTGCCAGCAGCCAACAGGGGAATCAGCCCCAGCATTTT	CASSQQGNQPQHF
-	TRBV6-1	-	TRBJ2-6	TGTGCCAGCAGTCGCGCCCCCACCGGGGCCAACGTCCTGACTTTC	CASSRAPTGANVLTF
once	TRBV5-1	-	TRBJ2-3	TGCGCCAGCAGCGGCAACAGGGACCCCACAGATACGCAGTATTTT	CASSGNRDPTDTQYF
-	TRBV19	TRBD1	TRBJ1-5	TGTGCCAGTAGTATAGATCAGGGGGCCGGCGGGGGTCAGCCCCAGCATTTT	CASSIDQGAGGGQPQHF
-	TRBV4-2	TRBD2	TRBJ2-5	TGTGCCAGCAGCCAAGAAGGGACTAGCAGCCAAGAGACCCAGTACTTC	CASSQEGTSSQETQYF
once	TRBV6-1	-	TRBJ1-1	TGTGCCAGCACCACCTCGGCGGGGGCTGAAGCTTTCTTT	CASTTSAGAEAFF
-	TRBV4-2	-	TRBJ2-1	TGTGCCAGCAGCCAACCCGGGACTCCATACAATGAGCAGTTCTTC	CASSQPGTPYNEQFF
-	TRBV2	-	TRBJ1-5	TGTGCCAGCACGCCCGACGGGGGGCAGCCCCAGCATTTT	CASTPDGGQPQHF
-	TRBV28	TRBD1	TRBJ2-7	TGTGCCAGCAGTTTAGAGGACAGGGGCGAGCAGTACTTC	CASSLEDRGEQYF
-	TRBV6-1	TRBD1	TRBJ1-6	TGTGCCAGCAGTGAAGGACAGGGCTCACCCCTCCACTTT	CASSEGQGSPLHF
-	TRBV11-2	TRBD1	TRBJ2-7	TGTGCCAGCAGCCCGGGACAGGGATCCTACGAGCAGTACTTC	CASSPGQGSYEQYF
-	TRBV28	-	TRBJ2-7	TGTGCCAGCAGTTTCCTTCGCTACGAGCAGTACTTC	CASSFLRYEQYF
-	TRBV12-5	TRBD1	TRBJ2-2	TGTGCTAGTGGTGGGACAGCCGCGAACACCGGGGAGCTGTTTTTT	CASGGTAANTGELFF
-	TRBV2	TRBD1	TRBJ2-5	TGTGCCAGCAGTGAGAAAGACAGGGAAGAGACCCAGTACTTC	CASSEKDREETQYF
-	TRBV23-1	TRBD1	TRBJ2-7	TGCGCCAGCAGTCACGGACAGGGCTACGAGCAGTACTTC	CASSHGQGYEQYF
-	TRBV27	-	TRBJ2-5	TGTGCCAGCAGTCACAGTGGGGGGGCCCCAGAGACCCAGTACTTC	CASSHSGGAPETQYF
-	TRBV9	TRBD1	TRBJ1-6	TGTGCCAGCAGCGCCCGACAGGGGGCCAATTCACCCCTCCACTTT	CASSARQGANSPLHF
-	TRBV30	-	TRBJ2-3	TGTGCCTGGAGTGTACTGCTGGTCGGGACAACCGAAGGCACAGATACGCAGTATTTT	CAWSVLLVGTTEGTDTQYF
-	TRBV28	-	TRBJ1-1	TGTGCCAGCATCTCGGAGATGAACACTGAAGCTTTCTTT	CASISEMNTEAFF
few	TRBV19	TRBD2	TRBJ2-7	TGTGCCAGTAGTCCCCAGAGGGGAGGGGAAAAGGAGCAGTACTTC	CASSPQRGGEKEQYF
-	TRBV4-1	TRBD2	TRBJ2-1	TGCGCCAGCAGCCAAGATATTGGCGGGAGGGCCGGCGATGAGCAGTTCTTC	CASSQDIGGRAGDEQFF
-	TRBV18	-	TRBJ1-3	TGTGCCAGCTCACCAATTACAGAAGATGGAAACACCATATATTTT	CASSPITEDGNTIYF
-	TRBV5-8	-	TRBJ2-1	TGTGCCAGCAGCGCGGGACCTTTGGATATCGATGAGCAGTTCTTC	CASSAGPLDIDEQFF
-	TRBV2	-	TRBJ2-1	TGTGCCAGCAGTGAAGCGCTTCGGGGGATAGGGCAGTTCTTC	CASSEALRGIGQFF
-	TRBV4-3	-	TRBJ1-6	TGCGCCAGCAGCCAAGTGGCGGGTTCACCCCTCCACTTT	CASSQVAGSPLHF
-	TRBV21-1	-	TRBJ2-7	TGTGCCCGAAGGACAGGCCACGAGCAGTACTTC	CARRTGHEQYF
-	TRBV7-2	TRBD1	TRBJ1-6	TGTGCCAGCAGCCCCCGACAGGGAAAGTCACCCCTCCACTTT	CASSPRQGKSPLHF
-	TRBV7-7	-	TRBJ2-7	TGTGCCAGCAGCTTAGTAGGTAGGGGTAAAACCTACGAGCAGTACTTC	CASSLVGRGKTYEQYF